These 18 T cell receptor beta chains share one sample of origin, sequenced in a study of blood T cells in healthy people across ages (dated by TCRdb to the mid-2010s). The library was made by 5' RACE. The sample was run on an Illumina HiSeq 2500. The second PCR ran for about 6 to 11 cycles and used a J-beta primer mix along with a sample-barcoded 5' primer. TCRdb reprocessed the public reads (quality trimming at Q25 with fastp, clone calling with MiXCR) and kept in-frame beta chains. Rows with a matching CDR3 protein are joined into one entry that keeps the most common DNA and genes. The sample table lists around 900,000 distinct CDR3 sequences, under 35% of them with a count of one. Of the sample, approximately 15% falls within the top ten clones. The sample taken for sequencing was blood. Every receptor here comes from a woman of 80 years or more in good health.

This clonotype has just a few counts. V gene TRBV12-3 or TRBV12-4 combines with J gene TRBJ2-1; the D is unclear. This CDR3 is 14 amino acids long. The ends were cut back, 1 base at V and 1 base at J, with 5 bases in the middle. CDR3 residues: CASSLGYSYNEQFF. The CDR3 nucleotides read TGTGCCAGCAGTTTAGGCTATTCCTACAATGAGCAGTTCTTC.

This clonotype was observed at least ten times. The chain has TRBV7-2 and TRBJ2-1; D is perhaps TRBD1 (6 bases). Trimming left V 7 bases short and J 1 base short, with 20 bases between. This CDR3 has 17 amino acids. From germline, CDR1 is SGHTA and CDR2 FQGNSA. The CDR3 protein is CASTPQGSGASYNEQFF. Here the CDR3 DNA reads TGTGCCAGCACGCCACAGGGTTCTGGCGCGTCCTACAATGAGCAGTTCTTC.

This clonotype was seen more than once but under ten times. V gene TRBV2 combines with J gene TRBJ1-1; 11 bases agree with TRBD1. Germline loops: CDR1 SNHLY, CDR2 FYNNEI. Trimming at V came to 6 bases and at J to 11 bases, leaving 14 bases not matched to a gene. The CDR3 runs to 15 residues. CDR3 bases: TGTGCCAGCAGGCTGACCGGGACAGGGGGTGTGGGGGCTTTCTTT. Its protein is CASRLTGTGGVGAFF.

This clonotype was counted many times. CDR3 DNA sequence: TGCAGTGCTAGAGTGACGGGGGCTTACTATGGCTACACCTTC. Amino acid sequence: CSARVTGAYYGYTF. The genes are TRBV20-1 and TRBJ1-2; D may be TRBD1 (6 bases). This CDR3 comprises 14 residues. Germline-derived CDR1 and CDR2 are DFQATT and SNEGSKA (reference sequence). Trimming removed 1 base at V and 3 bases at J, with 12 bases between.

V and J are TRBV7-8 and TRBJ2-6, with unresolved D. This CDR3 contains 8 residues. The germline V gene encodes CDR1 SGHVS and CDR2 FQNEAQ. V was shortened by 1 base and J by 18 bases, with 1 base between the two germline ends. CDR3 nucleotides: TGTGCCAGCAGCTTAGGGACTTTC. It is translated as CASSLGTF.

The sample holds one count of this clonotype. Germline and junction disagree at one end, which may indicate a read error. This chain joins TRBV20-1 and TRBJ1-2; 9 bases map to TRBD1. This CDR3 comprises 15 residues. Germline V CDR1 and CDR2: DFQATT, SNEGSKA (reference sequence). The CDR3 sequence: CSAWGGTGNGYGHTF. CDR3 bases: TGCAGTGCCTGGGGTGGGACAGGGAATGGCTATGGCCACACCTTC.

This chain uses TRBV2 with TRBJ2-7; weak D call: TRBD1 (5 bases). The germline V gene has CDR1 SNHLY and CDR2 FYNNEI. V was pared by 7 bases and J by 6 bases, with 13 bases between. This CDR3 is built from 12 residues. CDR3 amino acids: CASKPLGREQYF. DNA of the CDR3: TGTGCCAGCAAGCCTTTGGGGCGCGAGCAGTACTTC.

This chain joins TRBV20-1 and TRBJ1-1, with D perhaps matching TRBD1 (6 bases). The CDR3 length is 12 residues. Looked up from germline, CDR1 is DFQATT and CDR2 is SNEGSKA (reference sequence). V was clipped by 6 bases and J by 1 base, with 9 bases between them. CDR3 loop: CSAWGQNTEAFF. CDR3 nucleotides: TGCAGTGCCTGGGGACAGAACACTGAAGCTTTCTTT.

The chain employs TRBV6-2 or TRBV6-3 and TRBJ1-2; D remains unclear. The V end was cut by 5 bases, the J end by 6 bases, with 7 bases between. The CDR3 is 11 residues long. Per germline, CDR1 MNHEY and CDR2 SVGEGT. CDR3 loop: CASSRWDGYTF. The CDR3 DNA reads TGTGCCAGCAGTCGTTGGGATGGCTACACCTTC.

Of note for this clonotype: This could be a read error, since a much larger clone is one nucleotide away. This chain joins TRBV2 and TRBJ2-7; D gene ambiguous. Germline CDR1 is SNHLY and CDR2 is FYNNEI. V was clipped by 4 bases and J by 5 bases, with 18 bases between them. This CDR3 region has 15 residues. In DNA, the CDR3 is TGTGCCAGCAGTGTGGGCGGCGGCCCCTACCACGAGCAGTACTTC. Translated: CASSVGGGPYHEQYF. The full variable domain, completed using reference TRBV2 and TRBJ2-7, is EPEVTQTPSHQVTQMGQEVILRCVPISNHLYFYWYRQILGQKVEFLVSFYNNEISEKSEIFDDQFSVERPDGSNFTLKIRSTKLEDSAMYFCASSVGGGPYHEQYFGPGTRLTVT.

This rearrangement joins TRBV6-1 to TRBJ1-4; the D is unclear. Germline values: CDR1 MNHNS, CDR2 SASEGT. The CDR3 has 15 residues. Trimming took off 0 bases at V and 10 bases at J, with 15 bases between the two ends. This CDR3 is CASSEAFRREGKLFF. The CDR3 DNA is TGTGCCAGCAGTGAAGCATTCCGGCGGGAAGGAAAACTGTTTTTT.

The chain is built from TRBV4-2 and TRBJ2-2; D might be TRBD1 (5 bases). This CDR3 has 16 residues. Trimming took 2 bases from V and 0 from J, leaving 10 bases between them. Germline V CDR1 and CDR2: LGHNA, YNFKEQ. CDR3 bases: TGTGCCAGCAGCCAATTTCCAGGGTCGAACACCGGGGAGCTGTTTTTT. This translates into CASSQFPGSNTGELFF.

On this clonotype itself: One end of the junction does not line up with germline, which may come from a read error. This sequence joins TRBV4-1 and TRBJ1-1; D not resolved. The germline V gene has CDR1 MGHRA and CDR2 YSYEKL. This CDR3 contains 15 residues. CDR3 amino acids: CACSQETGMPTEAFF. CDR3 DNA sequence: TGCGCCTGCAGCCAAGAAACGGGCATGCCCACTGAAGCTTTCTTT.

The chain joins TRBV7-2 to TRBJ1-5; maybe TRBD1 (5 bases). Trimming removed 2 bases from V and 6 bases from J, with 17 bases in between. CDR3 size: 16 residues. Germline CDR1 reads SGHTA; CDR2 reads FQGNSA. As DNA, the CDR3 is TGTGCCAGCAGCTTACTCGGGACCCATCAACGTCAGCCCCAGCATTTT. Protein product: CASSLLGTHQRQPQHF.

Concerning this clonotype: At one of its ends the junction is not consistent with the germline gene, which may arise from a read error. The chain carries TRBV29-1 and TRBJ2-2; D is possibly TRBD2 (5 bases). The CDR3 covers 11 residues. Germline V gene lookup returns CDR1 SQVTM and CDR2 ANQGSEA. CDR3 sequence reads: CSARETGERFF. For the CDR3, the DNA is TGCAGCGCGAGGGAGACCGGGGAGCGGTTTTTT.

This clonotype was detected ten times or more. V is TRBV7-8 and J is TRBJ1-2; D may be TRBD1 (5 bases). V was cut by 0 bases and J by 5 bases, with 10 bases left in between. The CDR3 is 14 amino acids. Germline CDR1 is SGHVS and CDR2 is FQNEAQ. The CDR3 DNA sequence: TGTGCCAGCAGCTTAGCACGGGACTCTTATGGCTACACCTTC. Translation gives CASSLARDSYGYTF.

This clonotype was found many times. J is TRBJ1-2 and V is TRBV7-2; no firm D call. The V and J ends lost 1 base and 6 bases respectively, with 21 bases between them. Germline V lookup: CDR1 SGHTA, CDR2 FQGNSA. The CDR3 sequence is 17 residues long. This CDR3 is CASSLGAVLTGWDGYTF. CDR3 nucleotide sequence: TGTGCCAGCAGCTTAGGAGCGGTTTTAACGGGGTGGGATGGCTACACCTTC.

This sequence joins TRBV15 and TRBJ1-1; no firm D call. V was clipped by 3 bases and J by 1 base, with 9 bases between them. The germline V gene encodes CDR1 LNHNV and CDR2 YYDKDF (reference sequence). This CDR3 spans 14 amino acids. The CDR3 DNA follows: TGTGCCACCAGCAGCAGAGTTGGGAACACTGAAGCTTTCTTT. The encoded protein is CATSSRVGNTEAFF.